These 5 T cell receptor beta chains were sequenced from one sample in a study of blood T cells in healthy people across ages. For the second PCR, which ran for about 7 to 11 cycles, a sample-barcoded 5' primer and a J-beta primer mix were used. TCRdb reprocessed the 5' RACE reads via MiXCR and lists one record per CDR3 protein. The sample holds around 1.5 million distinct CDR3 sequences, 40% to 50% seen once. Source material: blood. The receptors here all came from a woman between 18 and 30 years old in good health.

The CDR3 loop is CSAQSGDRTDTQYF. CDR3 coding DNA: TGCAGTGCCCAGAGCGGGGACCGCACAGATACGCAGTATTTT. The V and J genes are TRBV20-1 and TRBJ2-3, with 7 bases matching TRBD2. J was trimmed by 1 base and V by 6 bases; bases with no gene match: 7. The CDR3 runs 14 residues. Germline values: CDR1 DFQATT, CDR2 SNEGSKA (reference sequence).

The chain recombines TRBV12-3 or TRBV12-4 with TRBJ1-2; 9 bases are a match to TRBD1. The CDR3 covers 16 residues. V was pared by 6 bases and J by 5 bases, with 13 bases of the junction left unmatched. DNA of the CDR3: TGTGCCAGCAGCCCGGAAAACAGGGGGCGCGGATATGGCTACACCTTC. Its translation: CASSPENRGRGYGYTF.

This clonotype has only a few counts. The chain combines TRBV12-3 or TRBV12-4 with TRBJ2-7; 8 bases are a match to TRBD1. The trim removed 2 bases at V and 6 bases at J, leaving 3 bases unmatched. CDR3 length: 13 residues. The DNA for the CDR3 is TGTGCCAGCAGTTTACCGACAGGGGCCGAGCAGTACTTC. Protein: CASSLPTGAEQYF.

About this clonotype itself: The junction differs from germline at one of its ends, possibly a read error. This chain joins TRBV3-1 and TRBJ2-5; D remains unclear. Germline CDR1 and CDR2: LGHDT and YNNKEL (reference sequence). This CDR3 contains 16 residues. This CDR3 reads CTSSQGIRTDQETQYF. DNA of the CDR3: TGTACCAGCAGCCAAGGGATTCGGACCGATCAAGAGACCCAGTACTTC.

V and J are TRBV7-6 and TRBJ2-7; weak D call: TRBD1 (6 bases). This CDR3 is 15 amino acids long. V was shortened by 2 bases and J by 5 bases, with 16 bases between the two germline ends. Germline CDR1 is SGHVS and CDR2 is FNYEAQ. CDR3 coding DNA: TGTGCCAGCAGCTTATCTAGGGGGATGGTCGACGAGCAGTACTTC. Its translation is CASSLSRGMVDEQYF. Full variable domain (rest looked up from reference TRBV7-6 and TRBJ2-7): GAGVSQSPRYKVTKRGQDVALRCDPISGHVSLYWYRQALGQGPEFLTYFNYEAQQDKSGLPNDRFSAERPEGSISTLTIQRTEQRDSAMYRCASSLSRGMVDEQYFGPGTRLTVT.